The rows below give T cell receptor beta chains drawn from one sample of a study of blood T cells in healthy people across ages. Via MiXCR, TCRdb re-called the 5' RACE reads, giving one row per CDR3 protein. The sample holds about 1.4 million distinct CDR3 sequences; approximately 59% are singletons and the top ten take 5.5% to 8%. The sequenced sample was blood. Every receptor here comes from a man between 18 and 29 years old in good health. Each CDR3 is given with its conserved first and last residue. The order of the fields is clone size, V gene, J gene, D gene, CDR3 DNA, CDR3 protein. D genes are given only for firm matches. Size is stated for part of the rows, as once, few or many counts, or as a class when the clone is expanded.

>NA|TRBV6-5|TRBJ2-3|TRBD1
TGTGCCAGCACCCTGGGACAGTCTCGCACAGATACGCAGTATTTT
CASTLGQSRTDTQYF
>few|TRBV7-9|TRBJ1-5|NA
TGTGTTGTCGGCGGAGCCAATCAGCCCCAGCATTTT
CVVGGANQPQHF
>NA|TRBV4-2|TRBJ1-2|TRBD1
TGTGCCAGCAGCCAAGACGAGACGGGACAGCCGTATGGCTACACCTTC
CASSQDETGQPYGYTF
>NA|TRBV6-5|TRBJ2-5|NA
TGTGCCAGCAGTTACTCGAGTACAGGAGAGACCCAGTACTTC
CASSYSSTGETQYF
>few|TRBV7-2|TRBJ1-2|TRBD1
TGTGCCAGCAGACCTAACTCCGGGACAGGGTGGTTTGACTATGGCTACACCTTC
CASRPNSGTGWFDYGYTF
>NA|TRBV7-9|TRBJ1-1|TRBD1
TGTGCCAGCAGGGACAGGGCCACTGAAGCTTTCTTT
CASRDRATEAFF
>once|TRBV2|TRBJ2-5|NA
TGTGCCAGTGCACAAACAAATGGGGAGACCCAGTACTTC
CASAQTNGETQYF
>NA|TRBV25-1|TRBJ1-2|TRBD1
TGTGCCAGCAGTGAATCAGAGGGGGCGAGCTATGGCTACACCTTC
CASSESEGASYGYTF
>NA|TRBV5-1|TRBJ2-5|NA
TGCGCCAGCACCTTATACAATGAGCAGTACTTC
CASTLYNEQYF
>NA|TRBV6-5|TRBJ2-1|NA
TGTGCCAGCAGTTACCTAGAGGGAGCGTCCAATGAGCAGTTCTTC
CASSYLEGASNEQFF
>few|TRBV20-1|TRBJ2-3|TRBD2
TGCAGTGCTAGGACTAGCGGGGTTGATACGCAGTATTTT
CSARTSGVDTQYF
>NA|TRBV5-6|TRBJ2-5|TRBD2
TGTGCCAGCAGCTTTGTTAGCGGGGCGCGGGAGACCCAGTACTTC
CASSFVSGARETQYF
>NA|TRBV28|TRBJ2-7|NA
TGTGCCAGCAGTTTCCTTCCTCTTTACTCCTACGAGCAGTACTTC
CASSFLPLYSYEQYF
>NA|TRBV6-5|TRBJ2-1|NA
TGTGCCAGCAGTTACTCTGGGGTCCTGAGCTCCTACAATGAGCAGTTCTTC
CASSYSGVLSSYNEQFF
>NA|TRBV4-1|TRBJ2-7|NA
TGCGCCAGCAGCTCCGGCGTTCTCTACGAGCAGTACTTC
CASSSGVLYEQYF
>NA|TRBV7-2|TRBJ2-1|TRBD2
TGTGCCAGCAGCACCCGACTAGCGGGAGTCAATGAGCAGTTCTTC
CASSTRLAGVNEQFF
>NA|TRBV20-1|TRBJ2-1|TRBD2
TGCAGTGCTAGAGATCAACTAGCGGGGGGCAATGAGCAGTTCTTC
CSARDQLAGGNEQFF
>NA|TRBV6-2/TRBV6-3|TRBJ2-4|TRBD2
TGTGCCAGCAGTTACCCGACTAGCGGGGAGGACAAAAACATTCAGTACTTC
CASSYPTSGEDKNIQYF
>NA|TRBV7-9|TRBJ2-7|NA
TGTGCCAGCAGCTTTTGGACATCGGAGGTTCGGGAGCAGTACTTC
CASSFWTSEVREQYF
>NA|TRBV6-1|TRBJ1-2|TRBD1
TGTGCCAGCAGTGAACCAGCAGGGGGGAATGGCTACACCTTC
CASSEPAGGNGYTF
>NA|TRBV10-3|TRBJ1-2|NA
TGTGCCATCAGTGAGTCGCGGAGGGATTTCCATGGCTACACCTTC
CAISESRRDFHGYTF
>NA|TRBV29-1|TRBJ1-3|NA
TGCAGCGTTGGTGTTGGAAACACCATATATTTT
CSVGVGNTIYF
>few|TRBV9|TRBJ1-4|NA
TGTGCCAGCAGCCCCCGGCTGGATGAAAAACTGTTTTTT
CASSPRLDEKLFF
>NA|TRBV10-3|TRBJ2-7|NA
TGTGCCATCAGTGAAGGACTCGACAGCTCCTACGAGCAGTACTTC
CAISEGLDSSYEQYF
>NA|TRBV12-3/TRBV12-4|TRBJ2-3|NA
TGTGCCAGCATCCGTAGGGCGGCGGGGCAGGATACGCAGTATTTT
CASIRRAAGQDTQYF
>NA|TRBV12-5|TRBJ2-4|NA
TGTGCTAGTGGTGACGCAGCCCTTCAGGGTAGGGAAAACATTCAGTACTTC
CASGDAALQGRENIQYF
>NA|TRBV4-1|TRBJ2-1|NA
TGCGCCAGCAGCCAAGATCTCGAGGGCTACTACAATGAGCAGTTCTTC
CASSQDLEGYYNEQFF
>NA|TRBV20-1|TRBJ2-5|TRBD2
TGCGGTGCTACCGTAGCGGGGACTAGCGGGACGGAGACCCAGTACTTC
CGATVAGTSGTETQYF
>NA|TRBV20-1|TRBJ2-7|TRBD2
TGCAGTGCCCTCATGTCTAGCGGGGGGGATTTGTTCGGCGAGCAGTACTTC
CSALMSSGGDLFGEQYF
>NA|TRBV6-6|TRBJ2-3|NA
TGTGCCACCCGAGGAGGGGGGAACACAGATACGCAGTATTTT
CATRGGGNTDTQYF
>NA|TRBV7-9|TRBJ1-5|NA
TGTGCCAGCAGCTTAGGGGGTATAACACCGGGGAGCAATCAGCCCCAGCATTTT
CASSLGGITPGSNQPQHF
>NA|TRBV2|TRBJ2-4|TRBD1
TGTGCCAGCAGTGAGGGGGACAGGGCCAAAAACATTCAGTACTTC
CASSEGDRAKNIQYF
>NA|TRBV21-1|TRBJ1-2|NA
TGTGCCAGCAGCAAAAACGATCGGGGCTATGGCTACACCTTC
CASSKNDRGYGYTF
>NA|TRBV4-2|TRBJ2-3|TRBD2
TGTGCCAGCAGCCAAGATCTGGGGCAAAGCGGGGGTTTTTACCCCATGGATACGCAGTATTTT
CASSQDLGQSGGFYPMDTQYF
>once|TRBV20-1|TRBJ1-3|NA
TGCAGTGCTAGAGGACAGAACAGAAACACCATATATTTT
CSARGQNRNTIYF
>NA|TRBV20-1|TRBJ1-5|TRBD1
TGCAGTGCTGAGGGGGCGAGTCAGCCCCAGCATTTT
CSAEGASQPQHF
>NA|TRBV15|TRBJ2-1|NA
TGTGCCACCAGCAGATACCTGGCAGGTGAACAGTATAATGAGCAGTTCTTC
CATSRYLAGEQYNEQFF
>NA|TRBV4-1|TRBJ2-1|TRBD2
TGCGCCAGCAGCCAGCTAGCGGGGGATGTATATGAGCAGTTCTTC
CASSQLAGDVYEQFF
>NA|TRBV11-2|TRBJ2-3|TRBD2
TGTGCCAGCAGCCGAATCCCGGGACTAACAGATACGCAGTATTTT
CASSRIPGLTDTQYF
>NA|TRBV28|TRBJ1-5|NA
TGTGCCAGCAGCCTCAGGATCGGCAATCAGCCCCAGCATTTT
CASSLRIGNQPQHF
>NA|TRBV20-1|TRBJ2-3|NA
TGCAGTGTTGCGCGGGCTAGCACAGATACGCAGTATTTT
CSVARASTDTQYF
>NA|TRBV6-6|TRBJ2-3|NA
TGTGCCAGCAGGGCCAGTGGGAATGACGATACGCAGTATTTT
CASRASGNDDTQYF